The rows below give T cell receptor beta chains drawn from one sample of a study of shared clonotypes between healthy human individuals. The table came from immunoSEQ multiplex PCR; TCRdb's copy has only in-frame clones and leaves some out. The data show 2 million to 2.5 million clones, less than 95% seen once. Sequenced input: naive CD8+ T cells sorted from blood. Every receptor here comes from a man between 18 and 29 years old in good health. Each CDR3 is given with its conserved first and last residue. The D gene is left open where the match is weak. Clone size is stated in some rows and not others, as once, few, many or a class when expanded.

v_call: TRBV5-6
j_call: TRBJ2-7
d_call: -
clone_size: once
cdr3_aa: CASSLWEAGHEQYF
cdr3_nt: TGTGCCAGCAGCTTGTGGGAAGCGGGCCACGAGCAGTACTTC

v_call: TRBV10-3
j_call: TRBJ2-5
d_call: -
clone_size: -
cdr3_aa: CAISESIGSLRETQYF
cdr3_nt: TGTGCCATCAGTGAGTCTATCGGTAGTCTCCGGGAGACCCAGTACTTC

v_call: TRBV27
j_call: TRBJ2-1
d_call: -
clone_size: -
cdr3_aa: CASSFSSMNEQFF
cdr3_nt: TGTGCCAGCAGTTTCTCCAGTATGAATGAGCAGTTCTTC

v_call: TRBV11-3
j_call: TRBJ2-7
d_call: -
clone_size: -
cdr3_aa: CASSSDGGRDEQYF
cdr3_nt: TGTGCCAGCAGTTCCGATGGGGGTCGGGACGAGCAGTACTTC

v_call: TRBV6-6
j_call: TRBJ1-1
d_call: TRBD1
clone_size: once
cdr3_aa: CASSKQGALTEAFF
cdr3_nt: TGTGCCAGCAGCAAACAGGGGGCTTTAACTGAAGCTTTCTTT

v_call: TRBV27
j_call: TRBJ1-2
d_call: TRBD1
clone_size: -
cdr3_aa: CASRTGVDYGYTF
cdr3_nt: TGTGCCAGCAGGACAGGGGTTGATTATGGCTACACCTTC

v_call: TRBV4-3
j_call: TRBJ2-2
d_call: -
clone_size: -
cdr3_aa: CASSQDPQTGELFF
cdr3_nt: TGCGCCAGCAGCCAAGATCCCCAAACCGGGGAGCTGTTTTTT

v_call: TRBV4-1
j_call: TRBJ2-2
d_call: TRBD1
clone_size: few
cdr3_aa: CASSQGDRDTGELFF
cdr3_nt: TGCGCCAGCAGCCAAGGGGACAGGGACACCGGGGAGCTGTTTTTT

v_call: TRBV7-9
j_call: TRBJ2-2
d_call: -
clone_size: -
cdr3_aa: CASSLIGLGEGAGELFF
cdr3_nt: TGTGCCAGCAGCTTAATCGGACTAGGAGAGGGGGCCGGGGAGCTGTTTTTT

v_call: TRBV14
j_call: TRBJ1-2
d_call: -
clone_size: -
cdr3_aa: CASSGSGGRYGYTF
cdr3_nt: TGTGCCAGCAGCGGTTCGGGGGGCAGGTATGGCTACACCTTC

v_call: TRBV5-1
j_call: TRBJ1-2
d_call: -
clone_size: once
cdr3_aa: CASENGYTF
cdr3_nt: TGCGCCAGCGAGAATGGCTACACCTTC

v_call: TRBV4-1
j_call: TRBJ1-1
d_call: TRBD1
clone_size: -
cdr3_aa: CASSLGQGLMNTEAFF
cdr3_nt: TGCGCCAGCAGCTTAGGACAGGGACTCATGAACACTGAAGCTTTCTTT

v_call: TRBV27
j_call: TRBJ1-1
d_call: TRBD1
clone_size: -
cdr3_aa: CASSPGGLNTEAFF
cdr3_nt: TGTGCCAGCAGTCCAGGGGGGTTAAACACTGAAGCTTTCTTT

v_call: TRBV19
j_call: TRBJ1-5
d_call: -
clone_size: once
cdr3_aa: CASSIRDLNQPQHF
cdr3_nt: TGTGCCAGTAGTATTAGGGACCTAAATCAGCCCCAGCATTTT

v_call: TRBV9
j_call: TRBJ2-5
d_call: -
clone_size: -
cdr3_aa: CASSADQQETQYF
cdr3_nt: TGTGCCAGCAGCGCCGACCAGCAAGAGACCCAGTACTTC

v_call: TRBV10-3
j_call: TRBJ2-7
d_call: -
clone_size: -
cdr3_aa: CAISQRGTFYEQYF
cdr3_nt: TGTGCCATCAGCCAACGTGGGACTTTCTACGAGCAGTACTTC

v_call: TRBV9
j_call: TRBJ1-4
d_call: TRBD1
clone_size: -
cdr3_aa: CASSGTGTNEKLFF
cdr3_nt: TGTGCCAGCAGCGGGACAGGGACTAATGAAAAACTGTTTTTT

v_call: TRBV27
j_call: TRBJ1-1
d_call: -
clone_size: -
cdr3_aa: CASSSGGGNTEAFF
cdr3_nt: TGTGCCAGCAGTTCGGGTGGCGGGAACACTGAAGCTTTCTTT

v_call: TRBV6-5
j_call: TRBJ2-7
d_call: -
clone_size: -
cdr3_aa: CASSLSGGLGYEQYF
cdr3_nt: TGTGCCAGCAGCTTGTCCGGGGGATTAGGGTACGAGCAGTACTTC

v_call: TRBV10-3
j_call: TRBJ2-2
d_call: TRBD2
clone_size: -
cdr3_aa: CAISGTSGRADSHGELFF
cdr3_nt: TGTGCCATCAGCGGGACTAGCGGGAGGGCCGATAGTCACGGGGAGCTGTTTTTT

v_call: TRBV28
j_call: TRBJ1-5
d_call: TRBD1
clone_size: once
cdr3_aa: CASSRTGGLIPQHF
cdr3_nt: TGTGCCAGCAGCCGGACAGGGGGTTTAATCCCCCAGCATTTT

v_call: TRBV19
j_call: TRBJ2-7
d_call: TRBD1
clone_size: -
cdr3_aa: CASSIRDRPYEQYF
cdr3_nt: TGTGCCAGTAGTATCCGGGACAGACCCTACGAGCAGTACTTC

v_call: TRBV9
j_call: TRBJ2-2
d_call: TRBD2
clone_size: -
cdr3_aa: CASSPRLAGANTGELFF
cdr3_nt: TGTGCCAGCAGCCCTCGACTAGCGGGGGCGAACACCGGGGAGCTGTTTTTT

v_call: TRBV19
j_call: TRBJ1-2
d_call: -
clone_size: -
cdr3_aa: CASSVAGTAPGYTF
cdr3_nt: TGTGCCAGTAGTGTCGCGGGCACAGCTCCCGGCTACACCTTC

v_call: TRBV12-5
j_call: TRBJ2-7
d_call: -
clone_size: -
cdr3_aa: CASGLSVSPNFYEQYF
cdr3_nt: TGTGCTAGTGGCTTATCCGTTTCCCCGAACTTCTACGAGCAGTACTTC

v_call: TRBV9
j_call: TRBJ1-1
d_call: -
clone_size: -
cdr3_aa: CASSSQDGFRAEAFF
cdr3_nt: TGTGCCAGCAGCTCCCAAGATGGGTTTAGGGCTGAAGCTTTCTTT

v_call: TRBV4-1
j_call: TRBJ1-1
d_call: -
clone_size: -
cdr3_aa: CASSGGGMNTEAFF
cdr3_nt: TGCGCCAGCAGCGGGGGGGGGATGAACACTGAAGCTTTCTTT

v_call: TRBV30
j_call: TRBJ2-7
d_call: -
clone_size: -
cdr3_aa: CAWRLSSYEQYF
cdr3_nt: TGTGCCTGGCGACTTAGCTCCTACGAGCAGTACTTC

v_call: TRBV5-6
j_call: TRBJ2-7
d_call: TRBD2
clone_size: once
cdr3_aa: CASSLLAGPYEQYF
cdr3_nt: TGTGCCAGCAGCTTGCTAGCGGGGCCCTACGAGCAGTACTTC

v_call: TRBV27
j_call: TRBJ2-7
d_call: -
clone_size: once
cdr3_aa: CASSSGDGYYEQYF
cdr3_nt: TGTGCCAGCAGTTCCGGGGACGGCTACTACGAGCAGTACTTC

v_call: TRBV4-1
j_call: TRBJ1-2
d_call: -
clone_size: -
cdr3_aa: CASSATAGSNYGYTF
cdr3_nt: TGCGCCAGCAGCGCCACGGCGGGTTCTAACTATGGCTACACCTTC

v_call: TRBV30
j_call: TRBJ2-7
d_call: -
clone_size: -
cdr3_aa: CAWSVPRRAYEQYF
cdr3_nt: TGTGCCTGGAGTGTACCCCGGAGGGCCTACGAGCAGTACTTC

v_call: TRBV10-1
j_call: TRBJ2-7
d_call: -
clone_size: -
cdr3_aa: CASSESGRGGSEQYF
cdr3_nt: TGCGCCAGCAGTGAGTCAGGCAGGGGAGGTTCCGAGCAGTACTTC

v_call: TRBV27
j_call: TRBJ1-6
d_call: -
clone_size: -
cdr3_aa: CASSSLMNSPLHF
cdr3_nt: TGTGCCAGCAGCAGCCTTATGAATTCACCCCTCCACTTT

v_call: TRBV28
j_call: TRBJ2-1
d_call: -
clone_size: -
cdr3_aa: CASSFPGPLSYNEQFF
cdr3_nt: TGTGCCAGCAGTTTTCCGGGACCCCTCTCCTACAATGAGCAGTTCTTC

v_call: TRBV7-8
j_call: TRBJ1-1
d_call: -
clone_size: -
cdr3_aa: CASSLGWGNTEAFF
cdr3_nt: TGTGCCAGCAGCTTAGGCTGGGGGAACACTGAAGCTTTCTTT

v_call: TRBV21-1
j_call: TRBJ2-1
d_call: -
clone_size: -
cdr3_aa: CASSKDVKGLAGVAEEQFF
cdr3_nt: TGTGCCAGCAGCAAAGACGTGAAGGGACTAGCGGGAGTGGCTGAGGAGCAGTTCTTC

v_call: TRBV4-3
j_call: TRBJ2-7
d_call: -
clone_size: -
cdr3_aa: CASSQDVYGRGGDEQYF
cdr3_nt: TGCGCCAGCAGCCAAGATGTATACGGCAGGGGGGGCGACGAGCAGTACTTC

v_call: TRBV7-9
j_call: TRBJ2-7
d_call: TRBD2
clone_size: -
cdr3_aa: CASEGPLAGGPDYEQYF
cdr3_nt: TGTGCCAGCGAGGGCCCCCTGGCGGGAGGGCCAGACTACGAGCAGTACTTC

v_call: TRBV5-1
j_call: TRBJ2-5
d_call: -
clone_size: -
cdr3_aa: CASSLAGSRETQYF
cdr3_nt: TGCGCCAGCAGCTTGGCGGGTAGCCGAGAGACCCAGTACTTC

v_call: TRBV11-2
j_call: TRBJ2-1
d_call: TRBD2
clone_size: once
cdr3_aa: CASSLVPGLAGAASQFF
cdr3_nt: TGTGCCAGCAGCTTAGTACCCGGACTAGCGGGGGCCGCGTCCCAGTTCTTC

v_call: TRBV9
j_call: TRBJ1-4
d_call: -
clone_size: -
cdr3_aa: CASSAGARLFF
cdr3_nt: TGTGCCAGCAGCGCCGGCGCGAGATTGTTTTTT

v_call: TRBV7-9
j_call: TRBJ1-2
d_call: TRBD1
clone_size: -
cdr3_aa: CASSLPKTGGEFYGYTF
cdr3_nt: TGTGCCAGCAGCCTCCCTAAGACAGGGGGCGAATTCTATGGCTACACCTTC

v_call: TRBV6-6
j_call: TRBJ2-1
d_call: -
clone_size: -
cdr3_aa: CASSYLGLDEQFF
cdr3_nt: TGTGCCAGCAGTTACCTTGGACTCGATGAGCAGTTCTTC

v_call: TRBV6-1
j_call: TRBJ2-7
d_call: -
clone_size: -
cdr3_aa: CASSEPQGGSKYF
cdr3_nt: TGTGCCAGCAGTGAACCCCAGGGAGGATCCAAGTACTTC

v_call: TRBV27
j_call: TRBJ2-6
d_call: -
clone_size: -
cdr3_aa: CASSLGASGANVLTF
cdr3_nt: TGTGCCAGCAGTTTGGGGGCCTCTGGGGCCAACGTCCTGACTTTC

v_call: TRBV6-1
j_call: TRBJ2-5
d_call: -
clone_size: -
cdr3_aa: CASSEWSWGNQETQYF
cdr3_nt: TGTGCCAGCAGTGAATGGTCCTGGGGAAACCAAGAGACCCAGTACTTC

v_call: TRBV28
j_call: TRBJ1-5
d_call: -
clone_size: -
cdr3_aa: CASSSGTANQPQHF
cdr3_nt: TGTGCCAGCAGTTCCGGAACCGCCAATCAGCCCCAGCATTTT

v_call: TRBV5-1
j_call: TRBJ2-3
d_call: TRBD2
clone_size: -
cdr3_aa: CASSLAGTSRTDTQYF
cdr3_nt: TGCGCCAGCAGCTTGGCGGGGACTAGTAGGACAGATACGCAGTATTTT

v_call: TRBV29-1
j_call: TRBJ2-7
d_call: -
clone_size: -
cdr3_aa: CSGGAGAHYEQYF
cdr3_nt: TGCAGCGGGGGGGCAGGTGCCCACTACGAGCAGTACTTC

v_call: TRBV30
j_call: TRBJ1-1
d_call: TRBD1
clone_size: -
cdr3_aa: CAWSELQGADTEAFF
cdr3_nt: TGTGCCTGGAGTGAGTTACAGGGGGCGGACACTGAAGCTTTCTTT

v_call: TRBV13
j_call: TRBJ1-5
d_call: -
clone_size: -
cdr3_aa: CASSLGSNQPQHF
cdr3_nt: TGTGCCAGCAGCTTAGGTAGCAATCAGCCCCAGCATTTT

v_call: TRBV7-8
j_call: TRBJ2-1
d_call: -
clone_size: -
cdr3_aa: CASSLAEGGEQFF
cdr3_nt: TGTGCCAGCAGCTTAGCCGAGGGTGGAGAGCAGTTCTTC

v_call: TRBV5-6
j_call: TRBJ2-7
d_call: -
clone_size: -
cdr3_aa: CASSLEGGAYEQYF
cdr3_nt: TGTGCCAGCAGCTTGGAAGGGGGAGCCTACGAGCAGTACTTC

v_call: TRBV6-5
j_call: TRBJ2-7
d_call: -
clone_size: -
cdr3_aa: CASSLAGLSSYEQYF
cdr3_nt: TGTGCCAGCAGTTTAGCAGGACTCAGCTCCTACGAGCAGTACTTC

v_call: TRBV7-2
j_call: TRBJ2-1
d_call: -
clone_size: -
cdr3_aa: CASSGGSYNEQFF
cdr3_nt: TGTGCCAGCAGCGGGGGGTCCTACAATGAGCAGTTCTTC

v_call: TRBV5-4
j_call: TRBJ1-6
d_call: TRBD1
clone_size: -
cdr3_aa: CASSYSDREPPLHF
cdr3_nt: TGTGCCAGCAGCTATTCGGACAGGGAACCCCCCCTCCACTTT

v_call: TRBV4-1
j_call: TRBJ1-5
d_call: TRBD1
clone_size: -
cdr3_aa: CASSQRDSLLRQPQHF
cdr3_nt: TGCGCCAGCAGCCAGAGGGACAGCCTTCTAAGGCAGCCCCAGCATTTT

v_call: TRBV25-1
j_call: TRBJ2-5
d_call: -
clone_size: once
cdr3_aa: CASSEFTGSLQETQYF
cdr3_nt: TGTGCCAGCAGTGAATTCACAGGCTCCCTACAAGAGACCCAGTACTTC